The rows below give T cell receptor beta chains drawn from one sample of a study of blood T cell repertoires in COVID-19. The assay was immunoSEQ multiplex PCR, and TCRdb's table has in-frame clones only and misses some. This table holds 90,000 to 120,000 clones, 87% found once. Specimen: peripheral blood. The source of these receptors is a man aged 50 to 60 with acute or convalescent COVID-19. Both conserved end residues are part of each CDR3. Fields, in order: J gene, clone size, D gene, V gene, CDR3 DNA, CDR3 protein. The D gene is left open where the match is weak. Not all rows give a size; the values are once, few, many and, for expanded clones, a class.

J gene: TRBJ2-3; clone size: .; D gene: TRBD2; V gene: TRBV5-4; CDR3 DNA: TGTGCCAGCAGCCACTCTAGCGGGAGCAGTACAGATACGCAGTATTTT; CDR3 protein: CASSHSSGSSTDTQYF
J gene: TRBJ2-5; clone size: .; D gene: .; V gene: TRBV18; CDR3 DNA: TGTGCCAGCTCACCACGGAGTTTCCAAGAGACCCAGTACTTC; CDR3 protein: CASSPRSFQETQYF
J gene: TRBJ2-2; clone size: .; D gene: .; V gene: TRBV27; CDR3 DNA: TGTGCCACCCTCACATCTGGGGAGCTGTTTTTT; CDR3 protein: CATLTSGELFF
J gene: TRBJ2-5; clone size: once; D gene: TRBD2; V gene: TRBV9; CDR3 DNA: TGTGCCAGCAGCCGTTGGGCGGGAGAAGAGACCCAGTACTTC; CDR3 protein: CASSRWAGEETQYF
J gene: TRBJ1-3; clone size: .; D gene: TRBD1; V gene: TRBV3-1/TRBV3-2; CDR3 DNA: TGTGCCAGCAGCCAGGGACAGAGCTCTGGAAACACCATATATTTT; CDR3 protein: CASSQGQSSGNTIYF
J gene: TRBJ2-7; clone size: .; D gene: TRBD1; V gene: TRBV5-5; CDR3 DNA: TGTGCCAGCAGCCCCCAAGCTAGACAGGGCGAGCAGTACTTC; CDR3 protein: CASSPQARQGEQYF
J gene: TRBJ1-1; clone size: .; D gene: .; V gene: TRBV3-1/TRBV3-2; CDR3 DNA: TGTGCCAGCAGCCCTGATCCGGGATCGAACACTGAAGCTTTCTTT; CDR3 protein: CASSPDPGSNTEAFF
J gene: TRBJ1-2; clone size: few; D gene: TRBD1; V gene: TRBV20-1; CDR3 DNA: TGCAGTGCTAGTGACAGGGTGGGCTATGGCTACACCTTC; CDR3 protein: CSASDRVGYGYTF
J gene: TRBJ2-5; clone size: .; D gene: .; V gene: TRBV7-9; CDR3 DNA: TGTGCCAGCAGCTGGAGCGGAGAGACCCAGTACTTC; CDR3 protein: CASSWSGETQYF
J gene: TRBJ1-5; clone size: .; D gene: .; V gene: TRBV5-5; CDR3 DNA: TGTGCCAGCAGCTCACAGGGAGGCAATCAGCCCCAGCATTTT; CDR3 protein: CASSSQGGNQPQHF
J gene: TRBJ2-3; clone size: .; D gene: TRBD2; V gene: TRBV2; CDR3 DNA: TGTGCCAGCAGTGCTGGACTAGCTAAGGGTACAGATACGCAGTATTTT; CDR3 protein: CASSAGLAKGTDTQYF
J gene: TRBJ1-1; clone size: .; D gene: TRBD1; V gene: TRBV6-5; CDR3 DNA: TGTGCCAGCAATGTACAGGGGTCAACTGAAGCTTTCTTT; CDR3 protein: CASNVQGSTEAFF
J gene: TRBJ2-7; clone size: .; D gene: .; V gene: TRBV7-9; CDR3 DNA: TGTGCCAGCAGTTCGACAGGCCTACGACCCTACGAGCAGTACTTC; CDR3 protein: CASSSTGLRPYEQYF
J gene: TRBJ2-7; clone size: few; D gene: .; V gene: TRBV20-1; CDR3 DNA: TGCAGTGCTACTGACAGGTCCAACTACGAGCAGTACTTC; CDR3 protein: CSATDRSNYEQYF
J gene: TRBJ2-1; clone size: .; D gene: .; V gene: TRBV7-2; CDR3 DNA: TGTGCCAGCAGCTCCGATCCCCGGGGGTACAATGAGCAGTTCTTC; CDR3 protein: CASSSDPRGYNEQFF
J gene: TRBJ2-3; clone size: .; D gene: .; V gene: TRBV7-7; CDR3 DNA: TGTGCCAGCAGCTTACGAGGGTTAAGCACAGATACGCAGTATTTT; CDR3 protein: CASSLRGLSTDTQYF
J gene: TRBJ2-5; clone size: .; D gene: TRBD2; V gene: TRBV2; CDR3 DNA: TGTGCCAGCAGTGAACCGGGGGGGCAAGAGACCCAGTACTTC; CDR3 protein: CASSEPGGQETQYF
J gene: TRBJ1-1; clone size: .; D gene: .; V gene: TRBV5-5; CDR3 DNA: TGTGCCAGCAGCTTTGGCGGGAGAGGGACTGAAGCTTTCTTT; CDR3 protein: CASSFGGRGTEAFF
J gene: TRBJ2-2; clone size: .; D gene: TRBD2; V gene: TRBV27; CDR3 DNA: TGTGCCAGCAGTTTACGGGGGACTAGCGGTCTCACCGGGGAGCTGTTTTTT; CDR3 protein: CASSLRGTSGLTGELFF
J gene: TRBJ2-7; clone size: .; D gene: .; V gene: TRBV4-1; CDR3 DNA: TGCGCCAGCAGCCAAGATAAGAGCGGGTACTACGAGCAGTACTTC; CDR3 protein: CASSQDKSGYYEQYF
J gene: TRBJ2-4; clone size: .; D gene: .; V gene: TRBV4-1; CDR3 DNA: TGCGCCAGCACACCAGGGTTGAGGGGGAAAAACATTCAGTACTTC; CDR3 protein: CASTPGLRGKNIQYF
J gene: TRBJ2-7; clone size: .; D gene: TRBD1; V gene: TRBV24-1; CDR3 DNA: TGTGCCACCAGTGATTTTGGCACAGGGGGCGGCTACGAGCAGTACTTC; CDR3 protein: CATSDFGTGGGYEQYF
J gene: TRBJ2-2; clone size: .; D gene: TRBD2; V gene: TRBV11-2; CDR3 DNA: TGTGCCAGCAGCCACCGACGGGGGGAAGGCGGGGAGCTGTTTTTT; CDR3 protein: CASSHRRGEGGELFF
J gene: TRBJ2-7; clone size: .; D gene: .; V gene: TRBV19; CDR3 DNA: TGTGCCAGTAGTAACCCCCGACAGGCGTCCTACGAGCAGTACTTC; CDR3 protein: CASSNPRQASYEQYF
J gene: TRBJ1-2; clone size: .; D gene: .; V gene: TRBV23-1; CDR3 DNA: TGCGCCAGCAGTGGAGGTTGGACAGATGGCTACACCTTC; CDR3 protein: CASSGGWTDGYTF
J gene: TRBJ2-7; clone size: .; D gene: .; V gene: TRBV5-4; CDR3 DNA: TGTGCCAGCAGCTTGATAGCGGAGGGCTCCTACGAGCAGTACTTC; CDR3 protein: CASSLIAEGSYEQYF
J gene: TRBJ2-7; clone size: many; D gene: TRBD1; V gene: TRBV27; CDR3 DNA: TGTGCCAGCAGTTTAGAGACAGGGTTGGCCTACGAGCAGTACTTC; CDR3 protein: CASSLETGLAYEQYF
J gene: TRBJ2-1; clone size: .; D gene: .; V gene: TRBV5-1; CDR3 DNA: TGCGCCAGCAGCTTGCGGTCTAAAAACAATGAGCAGTTCTTC; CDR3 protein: CASSLRSKNNEQFF
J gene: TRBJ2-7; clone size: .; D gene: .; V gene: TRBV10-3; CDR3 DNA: TGTGCCATCAGTGACCTCGAGAACTACGAGCAGTACTTC; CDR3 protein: CAISDLENYEQYF
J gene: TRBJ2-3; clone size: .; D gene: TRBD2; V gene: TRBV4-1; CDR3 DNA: TGCGCCAGCAGCCAAGAAGGGGCTAGCGGGAGTGGCACAGATACGCAGTATTTT; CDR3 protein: CASSQEGASGSGTDTQYF
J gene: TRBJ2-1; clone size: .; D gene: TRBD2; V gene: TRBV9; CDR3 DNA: TGTGCCAGCAGCGTAGGTAGCGGGAAGCAGTATGAGCAGTTCTTC; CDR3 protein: CASSVGSGKQYEQFF
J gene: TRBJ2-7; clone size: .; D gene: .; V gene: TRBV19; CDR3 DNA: TGTGCCAGTAGTACCGACAGGTGGAACTACGAGCAGTACTTC; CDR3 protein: CASSTDRWNYEQYF
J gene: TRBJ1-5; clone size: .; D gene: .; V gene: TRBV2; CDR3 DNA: TGTGCCAGCATGAGGGGGGGAAGCAATCAGCCCCAGCATTTT; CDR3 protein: CASMRGGSNQPQHF
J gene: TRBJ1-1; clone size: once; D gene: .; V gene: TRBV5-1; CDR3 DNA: TGCGCCAGCAGCTCTGGAGCGGGGAACACTGAAGCTTTCTTT; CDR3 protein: CASSSGAGNTEAFF
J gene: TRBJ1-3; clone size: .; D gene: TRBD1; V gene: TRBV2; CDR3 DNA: TGTGCCAGCGGCCAACAGGGGTCTGGAAACACCATATATTTT; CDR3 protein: CASGQQGSGNTIYF
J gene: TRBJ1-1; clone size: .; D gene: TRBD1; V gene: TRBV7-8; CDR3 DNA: TGTGCCAGCAGCTTGGGACAGGTGATGAACACTGAAGCTTTCTTT; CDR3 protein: CASSLGQVMNTEAFF
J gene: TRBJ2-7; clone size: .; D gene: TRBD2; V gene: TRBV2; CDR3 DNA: TGTGCCAGCAGGGCCCCTAGCGGGAGGGTCTACGAGCAGTACTTC; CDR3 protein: CASRAPSGRVYEQYF
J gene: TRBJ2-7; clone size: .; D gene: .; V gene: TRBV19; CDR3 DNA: TGTGCCAGTAGGGCCGAGGGGGATAGCTCCTACGAGCAGTACTTC; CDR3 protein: CASRAEGDSSYEQYF
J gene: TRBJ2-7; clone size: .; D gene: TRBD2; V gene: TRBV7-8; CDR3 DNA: TGTGCCACTAGCGGGAGGGTGGCCTACGAGCAGTACTTC; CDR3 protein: CATSGRVAYEQYF
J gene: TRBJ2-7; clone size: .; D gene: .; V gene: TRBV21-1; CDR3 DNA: TGTGCCAGCAGCCCGCTGGGACTAGCGATTTCCTACGAGCAGTACTTC; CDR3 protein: CASSPLGLAISYEQYF
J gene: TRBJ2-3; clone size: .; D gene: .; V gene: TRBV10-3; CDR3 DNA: TGTGCCATCAGTGAATTTTGGGAGTTGAGCACAGATACGCAGTATTTT; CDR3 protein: CAISEFWELSTDTQYF
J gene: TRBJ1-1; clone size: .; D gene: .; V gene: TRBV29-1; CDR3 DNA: TGCAGCGTGGTTTCAGGGAACACTGAAGCTTTCTTT; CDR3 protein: CSVVSGNTEAFF
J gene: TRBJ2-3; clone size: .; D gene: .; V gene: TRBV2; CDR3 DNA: TGTGCCAGCAGTGATTGGACTGTTTCAGATACGCAGTATTTT; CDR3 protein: CASSDWTVSDTQYF
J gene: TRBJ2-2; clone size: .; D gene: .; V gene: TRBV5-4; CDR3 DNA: TGTGCCAGCAGTCTTCGGGCTCGGGGAGGGGAGCTGTTTTTT; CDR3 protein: CASSLRARGGELFF
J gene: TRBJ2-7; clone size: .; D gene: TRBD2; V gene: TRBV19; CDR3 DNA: TGTGCCAGTAGTACGACTAGCGGACCTTCCTACGAGCAGTACTTC; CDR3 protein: CASSTTSGPSYEQYF
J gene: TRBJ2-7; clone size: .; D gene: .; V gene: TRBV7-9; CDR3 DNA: TGTGCCAGCACCCCACTTGGGCCCGTAGGTAGCTCCTACGAGCAGTACTTC; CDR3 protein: CASTPLGPVGSSYEQYF
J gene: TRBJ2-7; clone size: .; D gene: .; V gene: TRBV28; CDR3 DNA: TGTGCCAGCAGTCCGACTCCATCAAGGCAACTCGAGCAGTACTTC; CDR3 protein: CASSPTPSRQLEQYF
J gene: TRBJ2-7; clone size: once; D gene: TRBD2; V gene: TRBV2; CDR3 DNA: TGTGCCAGCCCCGGGGGGAGTCAAGACGAGCAGTACTTC; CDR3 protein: CASPGGSQDEQYF
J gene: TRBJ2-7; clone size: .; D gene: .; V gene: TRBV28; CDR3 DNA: TGTGCCAGCAGTCTAGGCGGGACAGTCAAGGGATCCGAGCAGTACTTC; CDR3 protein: CASSLGGTVKGSEQYF
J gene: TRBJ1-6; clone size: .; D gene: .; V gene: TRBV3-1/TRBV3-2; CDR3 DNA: TGTGCCAGCAGCCAAGGGCAGGGGCGAAATTCACCCCTCCACTTT; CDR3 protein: CASSQGQGRNSPLHF
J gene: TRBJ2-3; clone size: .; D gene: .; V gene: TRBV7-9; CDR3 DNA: TGTGCCAGCAGCCCCAGGGTTCGGGCAGATACGCAGTATTTT; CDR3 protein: CASSPRVRADTQYF
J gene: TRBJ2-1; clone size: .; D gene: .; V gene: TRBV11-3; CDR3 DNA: TGTGCCAGCACAGTCTACAATGAGCAGTTCTTC; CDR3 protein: CASTVYNEQFF
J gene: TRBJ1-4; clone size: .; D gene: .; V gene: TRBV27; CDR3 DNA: TGTGCCAGCAGGCGGACATCCTCGGGTGAAAAACTGTTTTTT; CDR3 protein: CASRRTSSGEKLFF
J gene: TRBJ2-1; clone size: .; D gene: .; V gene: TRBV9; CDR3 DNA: TGTGCCAGCAGCGGAGGGGGGGGCCCCGCGGATGAGCAGTTCTTC; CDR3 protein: CASSGGGGPADEQFF
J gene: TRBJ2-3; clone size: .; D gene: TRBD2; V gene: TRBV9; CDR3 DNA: TGTGCCAGCAGCCGAGCGGGAGCGACAGATACGCAGTATTTT; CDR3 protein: CASSRAGATDTQYF
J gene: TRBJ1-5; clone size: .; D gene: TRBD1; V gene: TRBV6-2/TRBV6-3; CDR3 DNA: TGTGCCAGCAGTCGGGACAGGGGCTATCAGCCCCAGCATTTT; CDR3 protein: CASSRDRGYQPQHF